This is a list of T cell receptor beta chains from one sample in a study of blood T cell repertoires in COVID-19. Data came from immunoSEQ multiplex PCR; TCRdb stores just in-frame clones and leaves some out. The sample carries 400,000 to 450,000 clones, 75% to 90% recorded once. Sequencing input: PBMCs or T cells enriched from blood (not recorded which). These receptors originate from a young man who had recovered from COVID-19. Each CDR3 is given with its conserved first and last residue. The D gene is left open where the match is weak. Some rows have no size entry. The others give once, few or many, or a class for an expanded clone.

j_gene,abundance,d_gene,len,v_gene,CDR3nt,CDR3aa
TRBJ1-2,-,TRBD1,15,TRBV5-1,TGCGCCAGCAGCTCCACAGGGGGCGGTCTTTATGGCTACACCTTC,CASSSTGGGLYGYTF
TRBJ2-7,-,-,14,TRBV5-1,TGCGCCAGCAGCTTGGACGTCAGTGCCTACGAGCAGTACTTC,CASSLDVSAYEQYF
TRBJ1-1,-,-,13,TRBV5-1,TGCGCCAGCAGCTTGAATGCAGGCACTGAAGCTTTCTTT,CASSLNAGTEAFF
TRBJ2-1,-,TRBD1,15,TRBV2,TGTGCCAGCAGCCCCGACAGGGGACCTAGCAATGAGCAGTTCTTC,CASSPDRGPSNEQFF
TRBJ2-1,few,TRBD2,16,TRBV6-4,TGTGCCAGCAGAAAGACTAGCGGGAGTGTGTGGGGTGAGCAGTTCTTC,CASRKTSGSVWGEQFF
TRBJ2-1,-,-,13,TRBV24-1,TGTGCCACCAGTGATCCACAGGGCCATGAGCAGTTCTTC,CATSDPQGHEQFF
TRBJ2-1,-,TRBD2,18,TRBV10-2,TGCGCCAGCAGTGAGTCTAGATCCGGCGGGAGCTCCTACAATGAGCAGTTCTTC,CASSESRSGGSSYNEQFF
TRBJ1-1,-,-,11,TRBV20-1,TGCAGTGCTAGATCGGACACTGAAGCTTTCTTT,CSARSDTEAFF
TRBJ1-5,-,-,15,TRBV10-3,TGTGCCATCAGTGAGCCGAGGGAGGGGGTTCAGCCCCAGCATTTT,CAISEPREGVQPQHF
TRBJ1-1,-,-,16,TRBV29-1,TGCAGCGTTGAAGGCCCCTCGGCAGGGAAGAACACTGAAGCTTTCTTT,CSVEGPSAGKNTEAFF
TRBJ2-7,-,TRBD2,15,TRBV5-1,TGCGCCAGCAGCCAAACTTCTAGCGGGAGAAACGAGCAGTACTTC,CASSQTSSGRNEQYF
TRBJ2-5,-,-,13,TRBV12-3/TRBV12-4,TGTGCCAGCAGCCGACAGGGAGGAGAGACCCAGTACTTC,CASSRQGGETQYF
TRBJ2-7,-,-,13,TRBV6-5,TGTGCCAGCAGTAGCGGGCCATCCTACGAGCAGTACTTC,CASSSGPSYEQYF
TRBJ2-2,-,-,16,TRBV7-7,TGTGCCAGCAGCAGTGCCGGAACTACCCACACCGGGGAGCTGTTTTTT,CASSSAGTTHTGELFF
TRBJ1-1,-,-,12,TRBV28,TGTGCCAGCAGGGGGTTGGCGACAGGTGCTTTCTTT,CASRGLATGAFF
TRBJ2-1,-,-,12,TRBV7-8,TGTGCCAGCAGCCCGACAGTGAATGAGCAGTTCTTC,CASSPTVNEQFF
TRBJ1-5,few,TRBD1,17,TRBV4-1,TGCGCCAGCAGCCAAGAGCGGGACAGCTATAGCAATCAGCCCCAGCATTTT,CASSQERDSYSNQPQHF
TRBJ1-6,-,TRBD1,17,TRBV10-3,TGTGCCTCGCAAACCACCCAATTAGGACAGGGGGATTCACCCCTCCACTTT,CASQTTQLGQGDSPLHF
TRBJ2-3,-,-,15,TRBV2,TGTGCCAGCTTAGGGGGACCCCGCGGCCCAGATACGCAGTATTTT,CASLGGPRGPDTQYF
TRBJ1-3,-,-,15,TRBV19,TGTGCCAGTAGTACCCCCGGGAGCGCTGGAAACACCATATATTTT,CASSTPGSAGNTIYF
TRBJ2-3,-,TRBD1,14,TRBV11-2,TGTGCCAGCAGCTCGACAGGGGCCTCAGATACGCAGTATTTT,CASSSTGASDTQYF
TRBJ2-7,once,-,15,TRBV6-5,TGTGCCAGCAGTTATGATAGCGGAAGCAGCTACGAGCAGTACTTC,CASSYDSGSSYEQYF
TRBJ1-4,-,-,17,TRBV10-1,TGCGCCAGCAGTCCCCCGGGACTCACAATATTATGGGCAGAACTGTTTTTT,CASSPPGLTILWAELFF
TRBJ2-7,-,TRBD1,15,TRBV5-1,TGCGCCAGCAGCTTGGACCCGACAGGGCGTTACGAGCAGTACTTC,CASSLDPTGRYEQYF
TRBJ2-7,-,-,19,TRBV28,TGTGCCAGCAGTTATCGAATATCGGGGGATCCCCCTTCTTCCTACGAGCAGTACTTC,CASSYRISGDPPSSYEQYF
TRBJ2-7,-,-,13,TRBV5-1,TGCGCCAGCAGCTTGGAGATACACTACGAGCAGTACTTC,CASSLEIHYEQYF
TRBJ1-1,-,-,12,TRBV24-1,TGTGCCACCAGTGTTGGAGACACTGAAGCTTTCTTT,CATSVGDTEAFF
TRBJ1-4,-,TRBD1,15,TRBV4-1,TGCGCCAGCAGCCACCCCGACAGGGCGGGCGAAAAACTGTTTTTT,CASSHPDRAGEKLFF
TRBJ1-5,-,-,13,TRBV2,TGTGCCAGCAGTGACAGTAGCAATCAGCCCCAGCATTTT,CASSDSSNQPQHF
TRBJ2-5,once,-,13,TRBV19,TGTGCCAGTAGTATAGGGACTCGCGAGACCCAGTACTTC,CASSIGTRETQYF
TRBJ2-1,-,TRBD2,18,TRBV5-5,TGTGCCAGCAGCTTATTACTAGCGGGTGAAAGCTCCTACAATGAGCAGTTCTTC,CASSLLLAGESSYNEQFF
TRBJ1-3,-,-,15,TRBV9,TGTGCCAGCAGCGTAGCAGGGGCGTCCGGAAACACCATATATTTT,CASSVAGASGNTIYF
TRBJ1-2,-,-,14,TRBV2,TGTGCCAGCCTACCTAGAGGCAACAACTATGGCTACACCTTC,CASLPRGNNYGYTF
TRBJ1-5,-,-,17,TRBV3-1/TRBV3-2,TGTGCCAGCAGCCTAAGTTCGGGGGGCGATGTCAATCAGCCCCAGCATTTT,CASSLSSGGDVNQPQHF
TRBJ2-3,-,-,15,TRBV6-5,TGTGCCAGCAGTTACTCTATAGGGGGTTTGGATACGCAGTATTTT,CASSYSIGGLDTQYF
TRBJ1-2,-,-,15,TRBV7-5,TGTGTCAGAAGCTCCAAACGGGACAGGCTATATGGCTACACCTTC,CVRSSKRDRLYGYTF
TRBJ2-5,-,-,15,TRBV7-2,TGTGCCAGCAGCTTAGCTCTAGGAGGGGAGGAGACCCAGTACTTC,CASSLALGGEETQYF
TRBJ1-2,-,-,14,TRBV29-1,TGCAGCGCCGAAGGTCACAGGGACGACTATGGCTACACCTTC,CSAEGHRDDYGYTF
TRBJ2-7,-,TRBD1,14,TRBV6-5,TGTGCCAGCAGTCTACAGGGGGGTCCCTACGAGCAGTACTTC,CASSLQGGPYEQYF
TRBJ1-2,-,-,16,TRBV3-1/TRBV3-2,TGTGCCAGCAGCCAAAGTCAAGGGGCCTTTAACTATGGCTACACCTTC,CASSQSQGAFNYGYTF
TRBJ1-6,many,-,17,TRBV4-2,TGTGCCAGCAGCCGAAACAGGGCTAGCTCCTATAATTCACCCCTCCACTTT,CASSRNRASSYNSPLHF
TRBJ2-1,-,TRBD2,14,TRBV9,TGTGCCAGCAGCAGCGGGAGCTCCTACAATGAGCAGTTCTTC,CASSSGSSYNEQFF
TRBJ1-2,-,-,11,TRBV28,TGTGCCAGCTCCCCCGGCTATGGCTACACCTTC,CASSPGYGYTF
TRBJ2-7,-,TRBD1,14,TRBV30,TGTGCCTGGACCACCGGACAGGGGTTGTACGAGCAGTACTTC,CAWTTGQGLYEQYF
TRBJ1-1,once,-,15,TRBV30,TGTGCCTGGAGTCTGGATGGAGGTTTGGGCACTGAAGCTTTCTTT,CAWSLDGGLGTEAFF
TRBJ2-3,once,TRBD2,15,TRBV28,TGTGCCAGCAGCAGGGGACTAGCGGGGGTGGATACGCAGTATTTT,CASSRGLAGVDTQYF